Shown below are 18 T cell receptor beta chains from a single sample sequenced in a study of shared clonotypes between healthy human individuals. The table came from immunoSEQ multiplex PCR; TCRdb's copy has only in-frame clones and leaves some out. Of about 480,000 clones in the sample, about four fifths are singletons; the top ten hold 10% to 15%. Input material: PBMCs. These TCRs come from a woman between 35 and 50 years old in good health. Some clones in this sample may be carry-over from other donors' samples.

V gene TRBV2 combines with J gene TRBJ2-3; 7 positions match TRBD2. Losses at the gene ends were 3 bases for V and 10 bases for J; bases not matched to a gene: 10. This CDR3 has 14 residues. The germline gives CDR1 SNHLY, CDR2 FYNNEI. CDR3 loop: CASSDLLAIGSQYF. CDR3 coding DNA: TGTGCCAGCAGTGACCTACTAGCGATAGGGTCGCAGTATTTT. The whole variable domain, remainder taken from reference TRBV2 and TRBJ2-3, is EPEVTQTPSHQVTQMGQEVILRCVPISNHLYFYWYRQILGQKVEFLVSFYNNEISEKSEIFDDQFSVERPDGSNFTLKIRSTKLEDSAMYFCASSDLLAIGSQYFGPGTRLTVL.

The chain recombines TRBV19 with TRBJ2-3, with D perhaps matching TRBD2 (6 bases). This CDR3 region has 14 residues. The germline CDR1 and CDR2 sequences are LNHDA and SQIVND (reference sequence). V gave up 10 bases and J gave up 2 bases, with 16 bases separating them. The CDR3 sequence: CATAPGTFTDTQYF. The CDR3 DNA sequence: TGTGCCACCGCCCCCGGGACTTTCACAGATACGCAGTATTTT.

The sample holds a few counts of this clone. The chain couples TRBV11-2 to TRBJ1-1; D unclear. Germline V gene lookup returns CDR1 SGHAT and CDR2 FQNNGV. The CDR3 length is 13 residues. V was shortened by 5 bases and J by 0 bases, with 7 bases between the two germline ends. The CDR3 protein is CASSRHLNTEAFF. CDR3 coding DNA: TGTGCCAGCAGCCGACACTTGAACACTGAAGCTTTCTTT.

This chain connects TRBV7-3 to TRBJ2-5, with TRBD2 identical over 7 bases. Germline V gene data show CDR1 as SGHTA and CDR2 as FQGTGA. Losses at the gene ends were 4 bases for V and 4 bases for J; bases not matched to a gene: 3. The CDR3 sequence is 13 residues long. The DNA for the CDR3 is TGTGCCAGCAGCTCCGGACTAGGAGAGACCCAGTACTTC. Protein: CASSSGLGETQYF.

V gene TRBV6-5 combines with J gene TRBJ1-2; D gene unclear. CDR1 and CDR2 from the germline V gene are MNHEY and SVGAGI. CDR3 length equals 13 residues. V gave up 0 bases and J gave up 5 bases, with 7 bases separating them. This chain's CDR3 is CASSYSAGYGYTF. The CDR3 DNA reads TGTGCCAGCAGTTACTCCGCGGGGTATGGCTACACCTTC.

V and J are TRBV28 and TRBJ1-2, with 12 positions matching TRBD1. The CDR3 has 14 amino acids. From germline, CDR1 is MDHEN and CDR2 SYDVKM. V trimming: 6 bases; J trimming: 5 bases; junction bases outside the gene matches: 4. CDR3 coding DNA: TGTGCCAGCAGGGGACAGGGGGCATGGTATGGCTACACCTTC. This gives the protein CASRGQGAWYGYTF.

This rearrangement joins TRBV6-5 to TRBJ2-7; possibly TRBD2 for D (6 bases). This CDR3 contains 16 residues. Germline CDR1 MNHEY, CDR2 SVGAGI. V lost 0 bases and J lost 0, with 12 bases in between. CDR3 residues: CASSYSRRESSYEQYF. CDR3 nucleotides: TGTGCCAGCAGTTACTCTCGACGGGAGAGCTCCTACGAGCAGTACTTC.

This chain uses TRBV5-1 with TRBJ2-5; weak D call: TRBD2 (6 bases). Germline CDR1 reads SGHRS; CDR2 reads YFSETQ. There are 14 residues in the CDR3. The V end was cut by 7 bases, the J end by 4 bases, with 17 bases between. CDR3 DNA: TGCGCCAGCTACTTTCCTTCAGCGGGAGAGACCCAGTACTTC. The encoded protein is CASYFPSAGETQYF.

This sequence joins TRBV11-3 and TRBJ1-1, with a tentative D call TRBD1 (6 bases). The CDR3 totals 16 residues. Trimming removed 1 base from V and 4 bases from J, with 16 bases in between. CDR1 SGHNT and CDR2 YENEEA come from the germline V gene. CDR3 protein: CASSLGGGGLSTEAFF. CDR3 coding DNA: TGTGCCAGCAGCTTAGGGGGCGGGGGCTTAAGCACTGAAGCTTTCTTT.

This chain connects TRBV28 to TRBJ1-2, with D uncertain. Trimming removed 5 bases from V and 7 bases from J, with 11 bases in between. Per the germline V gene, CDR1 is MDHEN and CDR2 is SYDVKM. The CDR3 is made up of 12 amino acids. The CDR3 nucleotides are TGTGCCAGCAGTCCACCTAGGGTTGGCTACACCTTC. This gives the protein CASSPPRVGYTF.

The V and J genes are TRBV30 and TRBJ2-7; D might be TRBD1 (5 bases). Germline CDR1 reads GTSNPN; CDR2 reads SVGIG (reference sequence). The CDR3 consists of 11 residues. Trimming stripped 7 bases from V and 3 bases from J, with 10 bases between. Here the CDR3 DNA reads TGTGCCTCATGGCAGGGCTACGAGCAGTACTTC. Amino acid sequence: CASWQGYEQYF.

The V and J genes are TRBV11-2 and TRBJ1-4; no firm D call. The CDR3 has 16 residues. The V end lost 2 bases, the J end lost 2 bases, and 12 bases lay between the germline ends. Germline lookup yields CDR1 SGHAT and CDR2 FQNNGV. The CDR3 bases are TGTGCCAGCAGCTTAACTCAGCCGGGGACTAATGAAAAACTGTTTTTT. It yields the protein CASSLTQPGTNEKLFF.

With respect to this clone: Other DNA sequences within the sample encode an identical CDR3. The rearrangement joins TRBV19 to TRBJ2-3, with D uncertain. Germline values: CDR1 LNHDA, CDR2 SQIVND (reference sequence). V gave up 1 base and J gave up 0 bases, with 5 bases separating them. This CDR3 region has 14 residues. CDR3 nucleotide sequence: TGTGCCAGTAGTATAGGGGCTAGCACAGATACGCAGTATTTT. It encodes CASSIGASTDTQYF.

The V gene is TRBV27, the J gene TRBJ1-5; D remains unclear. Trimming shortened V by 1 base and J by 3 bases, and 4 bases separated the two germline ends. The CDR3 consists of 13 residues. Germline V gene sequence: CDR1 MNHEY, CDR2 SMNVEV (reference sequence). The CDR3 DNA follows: TGTGCCAGCAGTTTATGGATCAATCAGCCCCAGCATTTT. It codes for CASSLWINQPQHF.

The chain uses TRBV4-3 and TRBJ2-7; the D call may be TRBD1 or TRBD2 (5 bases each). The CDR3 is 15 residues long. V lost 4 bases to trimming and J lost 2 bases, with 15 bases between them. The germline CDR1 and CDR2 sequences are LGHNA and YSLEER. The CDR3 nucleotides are TGCGCCAGCAGCCCTCGCCGGGACCCCACCTACGAGCAGTACTTC. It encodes CASSPRRDPTYEQYF.

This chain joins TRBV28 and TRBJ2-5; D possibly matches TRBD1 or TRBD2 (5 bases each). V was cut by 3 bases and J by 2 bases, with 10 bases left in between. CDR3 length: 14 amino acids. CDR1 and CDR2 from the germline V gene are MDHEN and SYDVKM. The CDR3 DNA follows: TGTGCCAGCAGTTTCCGGGACGGACAAGAGACCCAGTACTTC. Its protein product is CASSFRDGQETQYF.

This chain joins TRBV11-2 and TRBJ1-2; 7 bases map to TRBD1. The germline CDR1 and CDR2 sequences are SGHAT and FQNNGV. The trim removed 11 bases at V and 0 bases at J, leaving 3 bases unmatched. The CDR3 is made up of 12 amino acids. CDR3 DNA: TGTGCCGGACAGGATACTAACTATGGCTACACCTTC. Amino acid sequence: CAGQDTNYGYTF.

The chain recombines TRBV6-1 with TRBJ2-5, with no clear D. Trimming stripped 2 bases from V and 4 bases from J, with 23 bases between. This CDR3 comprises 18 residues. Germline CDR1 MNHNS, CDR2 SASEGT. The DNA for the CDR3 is TGTGCCAGCAGTGAACGGGCGGCAGAGGTAGGATCAAGAGAGACCCAGTACTTC. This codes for CASSERAAEVGSRETQYF.